This T cell receptor beta chain came from a study of blood T cells in healthy people across ages. This clonotype appeared a few times. Its antigen is not known. The CDR3 runs to 16 residues. V was trimmed by 4 bases and J by 4 bases, leaving 19 bases between them. Per germline, CDR1 SGHDN and CDR2 FVKESK. Study-wide results and limits: Underestimates were what the diversity estimates from one million T cells were considered to be. Donor CMV status, an unknown factor, possibly confounded changes in expanded clonotypes. Significant beta diversity loss was already apparent by age roughly 44, declining roughly linearly.

With a J-beta primer mix and a sample-barcoded 5' primer, a second PCR ran roughly 6 to 11 cycles. Tags on each cDNA molecule came from a template-switch adaptor with 12 random nucleotides. MiXCR was run by TCRdb on the 5' RACE reads, yielding one entry per CDR3 protein. The sample includes hundreds of thousands of distinct CDR3 sequences, around 42% of them seen just once. Sample: blood. The chain is built from TRBV14 and TRBJ2-5, with D possibly TRBD1 on 6 matching bases. The TCR sequence derives from a man aged 60 to 75 in good health. The CDR3 DNA reads as TGTGCCAGCAGCCCCTGGCAGGGGCCTCGGGGAGAGACCCAGTACTTC. Translated, it gives CASSPWQGPRGETQYF.